These 27 T cell receptor beta chains were sequenced from one sample in a study of T cell repertoires in cytomegalovirus infection. These TCRs' antigens remain unknown. MiXCR was run by TCRdb on the reads, yielding one entry per CDR3 protein. Among fewer than 900,000 distinct CDR3 sequences listed, almost 30% were seen once. The starting material was cultured CD8+ T cells from PBMCs, obtained from culture after CMV antigen stimulation. The receptors were sampled from a human donor in good health (CMV status not recorded). Some clones in this sample may be carry-over from other donors' samples.

The rearrangement uses TRBV7-9 and TRBJ1-2, with D possibly matching TRBD1 (5 bases). This CDR3 has 14 residues. V gave up 3 bases and J gave up 8 bases, with 16 bases separating them. Germline V gene data show CDR1 as SEHNR and CDR2 as FQNEAQ (reference sequence). The CDR3 DNA reads TGTGCCAGCAGCTTCGGGACCGACGAGGAGGGCTACACCTTC. Amino acids: CASSFGTDEEGYTF.

This clonotype was recorded at least ten times. This chain uses TRBV7-2 with TRBJ1-1; D is ambiguous. Germline values: CDR1 SGHTA, CDR2 FQGNSA. There are 13 residues in the CDR3. V dropped 5 bases and J dropped 1 base, with 8 bases sitting between them. The DNA of the CDR3 is TGTGCCAGCAGCCCCTTGGGGAACACTGAAGCTTTCTTT. It is translated as CASSPLGNTEAFF.

The rearrangement uses TRBV19 and TRBJ2-1, with 12 bases fitting TRBD2. Germline CDR1 LNHDA, CDR2 SQIVND (reference sequence). J gave up 8 bases and V 7 bases, and 9 bases lay outside the gene matches. The CDR3 loop spans 15 amino acids. The CDR3 DNA follows: TGTGCCAGTAAATGGCTAGCGGGGGGGCACCATGAGCAGTTCTTC. It is translated as CASKWLAGGHHEQFF.

This clonotype was seen a few times. The chain uses TRBV6-6 and TRBJ1-2, with 10 bases that match TRBD1. The CDR3 extends over 15 amino acids. Germline lookup yields CDR1 MNHNY and CDR2 SVGAGI (reference sequence). V was pared by 4 bases and J by 3 bases, with 5 bases of the junction left unmatched. The CDR3 region has the DNA TGTGCCAGCAGTTCCGACAGGGGGCCGGACTATGGCTACACCTTC. Protein sequence: CASSSDRGPDYGYTF.

This chain links TRBV27 with TRBJ2-3; TRBD2 aligns across 8 bases. Germline-derived CDR1 and CDR2 are MNHEY and SMNVEV (reference sequence). This CDR3 has 14 residues. With V trimmed by 3 bases and J by 5 bases, 4 bases remained unmatched. CDR3 residues: CASSLLAGIDTQYF. The DNA for the CDR3 is TGTGCCAGCAGTTTGTTAGCGGGGATAGATACGCAGTATTTT.

The chain has TRBV27 and TRBJ2-1; TRBD2 aligns across 10 bases. Germline-derived CDR1 and CDR2 are MNHEY and SMNVEV (reference sequence). Trimming at V came to 6 bases and at J to 5 bases, leaving 4 bases not matched to a gene. The CDR3 covers 14 residues. CDR3 in amino acids: CASRGLAGDNEQFF. CDR3 coding DNA: TGTGCCAGCAGGGGGCTAGCGGGGGACAATGAGCAGTTCTTC.

The count of this clonotype is one. V and J are TRBV7-9 and TRBJ2-2; the D gene is possibly TRBD1 (6 bases). With 0 bases removed from V and 1 base from J, the gap between germline ends came to 12 bases. Germline lookup yields CDR1 SEHNR and CDR2 FQNEAQ (reference sequence). The CDR3 is 17 residues long. CDR3 sequence: CASSLAPGTRNTGELFF. CDR3 nucleotides: TGTGCCAGCAGCTTAGCTCCCGGGACACGGAACACCGGGGAGCTGTTTTTT.

A few counts support this clonotype. V is TRBV7-2 and J is TRBJ1-1, with a tentative D call TRBD1 (5 bases). The V and J ends lost 5 bases and 4 bases respectively, with 14 bases between them. The CDR3 is 14 amino acids. Germline V gene data show CDR1 as SGHTA and CDR2 as FQGNSA. CDR3 coding DNA: TGTGCCAGCAGCCTAGTAATAGGGGCCACTGAAGCTTTCTTT. Translating gives CASSLVIGATEAFF.

In its sample, this clonotype was seen many times. The J gene is TRBJ2-1, the V gene TRBV12-5; D gene ambiguous. Germline assignment: CDR1 LGHNT and CDR2 FRNRAP. V lost 5 bases, J lost 0 bases, and 8 bases lay in between. This CDR3 contains 14 residues. CDR3: CASGRGGSYNEQFF. Here the CDR3 DNA reads TGTGCTAGTGGTCGCGGCGGCTCCTACAATGAGCAGTTCTTC.

This chain links TRBV29-1 with TRBJ2-3; no firm D call. The length of the CDR3 is 14 residues. CDR1 and CDR2 (germline): SQVTM, ANQGSEA. Trimming took off 7 bases at V and 0 bases at J, with 14 bases between the two ends. CDR3 residues: CSAETPDSTDTQYF. CDR3 coding DNA: TGCAGCGCCGAAACGCCGGATAGCACAGATACGCAGTATTTT.

This clonotype was picked up a small number of times. The rearrangement links TRBV27 to TRBJ2-1; TRBD1 is a possible D gene (6 bases). This CDR3 is 14 amino acids long. Per the germline V gene, CDR1 is MNHEY and CDR2 is SMNVEV (reference sequence). V shed 5 bases and J shed 5 bases, with 13 bases lying between them. The CDR3: CASSPTGIHNEQFF. CDR3 coding DNA: TGTGCCAGCAGTCCTACAGGGATCCACAATGAGCAGTTCTTC.

This clonotype came up a few times. In DNA, the CDR3 is TGCAGCGTGGTACAGGCGAACACTGAAGCTTTCTTT. This gives the protein CSVVQANTEAFF. The gene calls are TRBV29-1 and TRBJ1-1, with D perhaps matching TRBD1 (5 bases). CDR1 and CDR2 (germline): SQVTM, ANQGSEA. The CDR3 spans 12 residues. Between the trimmed V and J ends, which lost 6 bases and 1 base, there was a span of 9 bases.

This clonotype was recorded a few times. The CDR3 sequence is CSARGLGSSYNEQFF. Written as DNA, the CDR3 is TGCAGTGCTAGGGGGCTGGGAAGCTCCTACAATGAGCAGTTCTTC. The chain uses TRBV20-1 and TRBJ2-1; possible D gene TRBD1, 5 bases. CDR3 length: 15 residues. Trimming pared 3 bases from V and 0 bases from J, leaving 12 bases between. CDR1 and CDR2 from the germline V gene are DFQATT and SNEGSKA (reference sequence).

Details on this clonotype: Likely a read error: the CDR3 ends without its conserved phenylalanine or tryptophan. The CDR3 spells CASSQEYRTPTEAFL. The DNA of the CDR3 is TGCGCCAGCAGCCAAGAATATAGGACCCCCACTGAAGCTTTCCTT. The chain employs TRBV4-1 and TRBJ1-1; no definite D call. Looked up from germline, CDR1 is MGHRA and CDR2 is YSYEKL. The CDR3 spans 15 residues. V dropped 0 bases and J dropped 4 bases, with 12 bases sitting between them.

The gene calls are TRBV18 and TRBJ2-5; 9 nucleotides agree with TRBD1. The CDR3 contains 15 residues. Germline V gives CDR1 KGHSH, CDR2 LQKENI. V was pared by 3 bases and J by 4 bases, with 6 bases of the junction left unmatched. The DNA of the CDR3 is TGTGCCAGCTCACCCAGTGGGACAGGGATAGAGACCCAGTACTTC. As protein: CASSPSGTGIETQYF.

This clonotype came up a few times. This chain uses TRBV7-9 with TRBJ2-7; perhaps TRBD2 as D (5 bases). The CDR3 runs to 15 residues. V dropped 5 bases and J dropped 2 bases, with 16 bases sitting between them. The germline V gene encodes CDR1 SEHNR and CDR2 FQNEAQ (reference sequence). For the CDR3, the DNA is TGTGCCAGCAGCCACAGCACGGGATTCGCCTACGAGCAGTACTTC. Protein product: CASSHSTGFAYEQYF.

The V gene is TRBV6-5, the J gene TRBJ2-7; 8 bases map to TRBD1. V trimming: 6 bases; J trimming: 5 bases; junction bases outside the gene matches: 9. This CDR3 spans 14 amino acids. Per germline, CDR1 MNHEY and CDR2 SVGAGI. The CDR3 DNA reads TGTGCCAGCAGCATCAGGGGACAGGCTGACGAGCAGTACTTC. This sequence encodes CASSIRGQADEQYF.

This clonotype was counted many times. The rearrangement joins TRBV7-9 to TRBJ1-2, with D uncertain. Germline-derived CDR1 and CDR2 are SEHNR and FQNEAQ (reference sequence). Trimming removed 5 bases from V and 3 bases from J, with 7 bases in between. The CDR3 is 12 amino acids. CDR3 nucleotide sequence: TGTGCCAGCAGCGCCCGAGACTATGGCTACACCTTC. Protein: CASSARDYGYTF.

This clonotype was seen at least ten times. The rearrangement uses TRBV7-6 and TRBJ2-1; D is unclear. Per germline, CDR1 SGHVS and CDR2 FNYEAQ. The CDR3 runs to 14 residues. V lost 3 bases, J lost 0 bases, and 6 bases lay in between. The CDR3 loop reads CASSLWSSYNEQFF. CDR3 coding DNA: TGTGCCAGCAGCTTGTGGTCCTCCTACAATGAGCAGTTCTTC.

The chain links TRBV7-3 to TRBJ2-1, with TRBD1 matching 7 bases. The germline CDR1 and CDR2 sequences are SGHTA and FQGTGA. This CDR3 is 18 amino acids long. Losses at the gene ends were 1 base for V and 7 bases for J; bases not matched to a gene: 16. CDR3 sequence: CASSLMVLGQGVGNEQFF. The DNA for the CDR3 is TGTGCCAGCAGCTTAATGGTCTTGGGGCAGGGGGTGGGAAATGAGCAGTTCTTC.

The chain uses TRBV29-1 and TRBJ2-7, with a possible D match to TRBD1 (5 bases). Germline CDR1 SQVTM, CDR2 ANQGSEA. V lost 4 bases, J lost 1 base, and 11 bases lay in between. This CDR3 comprises 13 residues. The CDR3 bases are TGCAGCGTTGTGTCAGGGAAGTCCTACGAGCAGTACTTC. This codes for CSVVSGKSYEQYF.

This clonotype came up many times. The V gene is TRBV7-6, the J gene TRBJ1-1; 8 positions match TRBD1. V was pared by 1 base and J by 0 bases, with 4 bases of the junction left unmatched. Germline V gives CDR1 SGHVS, CDR2 FNYEAQ. This CDR3 has 16 amino acids. CDR3: CASSLDQGALNTEAFF. As DNA, the CDR3 is TGTGCCAGCAGCTTAGATCAGGGGGCCTTGAACACTGAAGCTTTCTTT.

This CDR3 is CASSYGVGSYNEQFF. In nucleotides, the CDR3 is TGTGCCAGCAGTTACGGAGTTGGGTCCTACAATGAGCAGTTCTTC. The chain is built from TRBV6-5 and TRBJ2-1; D gene unclear. The CDR3 totals 15 residues. CDR1 is MNHEY and CDR2 is SVGAGI in the germline V gene. V was cut by 2 bases and J by 1 base, with 9 bases left in between.

This clonotype has a handful of counts. CDR3 sequence (DNA): TGTGCCAGCAGCGCACCGGGACAGCCAGGTCAGCCCCAGCATTTT. Its protein is CASSAPGQPGQPQHF. This chain uses TRBV7-6 with TRBJ1-5; 7 nucleotides agree with TRBD1. This CDR3 is 15 amino acids long. Germline loops: CDR1 SGHVS, CDR2 FNYEAQ. The junction had 10 bases not matched to a gene; V was cut back by 5 bases and J by 6 bases. Full variable domain (outside the CDR3, taken from reference TRBV7-6 and TRBJ1-5): GAGVSQSPRYKVTKRGQDVALRCDPISGHVSLYWYRQALGQGPEFLTYFNYEAQQDKSGLPNDRFSAERPEGSISTLTIQRTEQRDSAMYRCASSAPGQPGQPQHFGDGTRLSIL.

The chain joins TRBV10-3 to TRBJ2-5; TRBD2 agrees at 13 bases. CDR3 size: 16 residues. Germline CDR1 and CDR2: ENHRY and SYGVKD. The junction had 6 bases not matched to a gene; V was cut back by 6 bases and J by 2 bases. CDR3 in amino acids: CAIRTGLAGIQETQYF. The CDR3 coding sequence is TGTGCCATCAGGACGGGACTAGCGGGGATTCAAGAGACCCAGTACTTC.

V usage is TRBV7-8 and J usage is TRBJ2-1; no reliable D call. Germline loops: CDR1 SGHVS, CDR2 FQNEAQ. V lost 7 bases, J lost 0 bases, and 1 base lay in between. This CDR3 is 11 amino acids long. This CDR3 reads CASNSYNEQFF. The CDR3, as DNA: TGTGCCAGCAACTCCTACAATGAGCAGTTCTTC.

This clonotype was counted a few times. The V call is TRBV6-5, the J call TRBJ2-5; 9 bases agree with TRBD1. Trimming at V came to 5 bases and at J to 0 bases, leaving 10 bases not matched to a gene. The CDR3 sequence is 17 residues long. In germline, CDR1 is MNHEY, CDR2 SVGAGI. The CDR3 region is CASSTLGQGPYQETQYF. The CDR3 DNA reads TGTGCCAGCAGTACCCTTGGACAGGGGCCTTACCAAGAGACCCAGTACTTC.